This T cell receptor (beta chain) emerged from a study of T cell responses to AZD1222 COVID-19 vaccine. General observations from the study: As reported, nearly half of all spike-specific TCRs target variant regions that are unmutated. Two doses of AZD1222 preceded a rise in Spike-specific TCR breadth and depth. White British people made up most donors, females outnumbered males, and clonal diversity was possibly underestimated. Repertoires in all cases were sampled only once the peak T cell response had passed.

Profiled with immunoSEQ multiplex PCR; TCRdb holds only in-frame clones, not every one. The sample consists of approximately 70,000 clones, about 91% of them appearing once. About this clone: Antigen: not known.

The CDR3 totals 12 residues. Losses at the gene ends were 4 bases for V and 7 bases for J; bases not matched to a gene: 3. Germline V gene sequence: CDR1 SGHRS, CDR2 YFSETQ. Specimen: peripheral blood, collected 28 days after the second dose of the MenACWY control vaccine. The sequence came from an adult who received the MenACWY meningococcal vaccine as a control. The chain has TRBV5-1 and TRBJ1-1, with 8 nucleotides matching TRBD1. The CDR3 spells CASSEQGGEAFF. The CDR3 DNA reads as TGCGCCAGCAGCGAACAGGGGGGTGAAGCTTTCTTT.